This entry lists 19 T cell receptor beta chains sequenced from one sample in a study of blood T cell repertoires in COVID-19. TCRdb keeps only in-frame clones here, not all; method: immunoSEQ multiplex PCR. The data contain some 230,000 clones, roughly 84% of them singletons. Sequencing used peripheral blood. Receptor source: a man between 45 and 60 years old who had recovered from COVID-19.

V usage is TRBV5-4 and J usage is TRBJ2-1; 7 bases are shared with TRBD2. CDR1 and CDR2 (germline): SGHNT, YYREEE (reference sequence). CDR3 size: 17 residues. The junction had 10 bases not matched to a gene; V was cut back by 0 bases and J by 4 bases. CDR3 in amino acids: CASSLVARAGAYNEQFF. In DNA form, the CDR3 reads TGTGCCAGCAGCTTGGTCGCTAGGGCGGGAGCGTACAATGAGCAGTTCTTC.

The chain recombines TRBV7-8 with TRBJ2-3; a possible D gene is TRBD2 (8 bases). CDR3 size: 14 residues. Germline V lookup: CDR1 SGHVS, CDR2 FQNEAQ. This CDR3 reads CAKGAGGPTDTQYF. Written as DNA, the CDR3 is TGTGCAAAGGGGGCGGGAGGACCTACAGATACGCAGTATTTT.

The chain recombines TRBV7-9 with TRBJ2-1; 14 bases match TRBD2. The CDR3 has 16 amino acids. V lost 4 bases, J lost 6 bases, and 5 bases stayed unmatched. From germline, CDR1 is SEHNR and CDR2 FQNEAQ (reference sequence). The CDR3 sequence: CASSSAGTSGGNEQFF. In DNA form, the CDR3 reads TGTGCCAGCAGCTCAGCCGGGACTAGCGGGGGCAATGAGCAGTTCTTC.

The chain carries TRBV7-6 and TRBJ2-1; D is uncertain. The V end was cut by 5 bases, the J end by 7 bases, with 15 bases between. The CDR3 has 14 amino acids. CDR1 is SGHVS and CDR2 is FNYEAQ in the germline V gene. CDR3 region: CASSPRGARNEQFF. The DNA of the CDR3 is TGTGCCAGCAGCCCCCGAGGAGCGCGGAATGAGCAGTTCTTC. Full variable domain (remainder filled in from reference TRBV7-6 and TRBJ2-1): GAGVSQSPRYKVTKRGQDVALRCDPISGHVSLYWYRQALGQGPEFLTYFNYEAQQDKSGLPNDRFSAERPEGSISTLTIQRTEQRDSAMYRCASSPRGARNEQFFGPGTRLTVL.

The chain couples TRBV21-1 to TRBJ1-1; the table calls TRBD1, which could not be checked here. TRBV21-1 is annotated as a pseudogene. This CDR3 region has 17 residues. The CDR3 is CASLSWDFGGAYTEAFF. CDR3 bases: TGTGCCAGTCTATCCTGGGATTTTGGGGGCGCCTATACTGAAGCTTTCTTT.

The V call is TRBV3-1 (or the pseudogene TRBV3-2), the J call TRBJ2-7; D not certain. The CDR3 is 16 amino acids. Per germline, CDR1 LGHDT and CDR2 YNNKEL (reference sequence). V shed 0 bases and J shed 6 bases, with 18 bases lying between them. CDR3 in amino acids: CASSQDRLAALGEQYF. In nucleotides, the CDR3 is TGTGCCAGCAGCCAAGATCGTCTGGCGGCCCTAGGCGAGCAGTACTTC.

A remark on this clone: Distinct nucleotide sequences in the sample also encode this CDR3. V gene TRBV5-1 combines with J gene TRBJ1-2, with D tentatively TRBD1 (5 bases). The CDR3 extends over 12 amino acids. Trimming pared 1 base from V and 6 bases from J, leaving 7 bases between. Germline CDR1 reads SGHRS; CDR2 reads YFSETQ. As DNA, the CDR3 is TGCGCCAGCAGCTTGCAGGGAAATGGCTACACCTTC. This encodes CASSLQGNGYTF.

The rearrangement links TRBV9 to TRBJ2-5; D is perhaps TRBD1 (7 bases). Germline V gene lookup returns CDR1 SGDLS and CDR2 YYNGEE. CDR3 length equals 15 residues. The ends were cut back, 4 bases at V and 5 bases at J, with 18 bases in the middle. CDR3 nucleotides: TGTGCCAGCAGCTTTTACGGAGGGGGCGGGGAGACCCAGTACTTC. This codes for CASSFYGGGGETQYF.

The V and J genes are TRBV5-1 and TRBJ1-5, with D unresolved. V dropped 0 bases and J dropped 0 bases, with 7 bases sitting between them. This CDR3 comprises 15 residues. Per germline, CDR1 SGHRS and CDR2 YFSETQ. The CDR3 nucleotides are TGCGCCAGCAGCTTGGGCGGGTATAGCAATCAGCCCCAGCATTTT. It translates to CASSLGGYSNQPQHF.

This clone came up once. This sequence joins TRBV27 and TRBJ2-7, with TRBD1 matching over 7 bases. V lost 6 bases, J lost 5 bases, and 16 bases stayed unmatched. From germline, CDR1 is MNHEY and CDR2 SMNVEV (reference sequence). CDR3 length: 16 amino acids. The CDR3 sequence: CASSLWGTDPGDEQYF. The CDR3 DNA is TGTGCCAGCAGCCTCTGGGGGACAGACCCAGGGGACGAGCAGTACTTC.

The V call is TRBV11-3, the J call TRBJ2-5; 7 nucleotides align to TRBD2. The V and J ends lost 3 bases and 4 bases, in that order; junction bases with no gene match: 5. Germline-derived CDR1 and CDR2 are SGHNT and YENEEA. The CDR3 runs to 14 residues. CDR3 residues: CASSFGRESETQYF. DNA of the CDR3: TGTGCCAGCAGCTTCGGGCGGGAGTCAGAGACCCAGTACTTC. The complete variable domain, with remaining parts taken from reference TRBV11-3 and TRBJ2-5, reads EAGVVQSPRYKIIEKKQPVAFWCNPISGHNTLYWYLQNLGQGPELLIRYENEEAVDDSQLPKDRFSAERLKGVDSTLKIQPAELGDSAVYLCASSFGRESETQYFGPGTRLLVL.

Only a few counts were recorded for this clone. This chain uses TRBV19 with TRBJ1-3, with D possibly TRBD1 on 5 matching bases. Germline loops: CDR1 LNHDA, CDR2 SQIVND (reference sequence). This CDR3 spans 15 amino acids. V gave up 5 bases and J gave up 1 base, with 12 bases separating them. CDR3 in amino acids: CASSGRQFSGNTIYF. In DNA, the CDR3 is TGTGCCAGTAGTGGCCGACAGTTTTCTGGAAACACCATATATTTT.

V gene TRBV21-1 combines with J gene TRBJ2-3; the table names TRBD2, a call not compared with the DNA. TRBV21-1 is given as a pseudogene. The CDR3 is 16 amino acids. The CDR3: CASSKGRASGPDTQYF. Written as DNA, the CDR3 is TGTGCCAGCAGCAAAGGGCGGGCTAGCGGGCCAGATACGCAGTATTTT.

This clone has a single count. The chain recombines TRBV29-1 with TRBJ2-5; 8 bases match TRBD2. From germline, CDR1 is SQVTM and CDR2 ANQGSEA. This CDR3 has 13 amino acids. The trim removed 6 bases at V and 5 bases at J, leaving 8 bases unmatched. This CDR3 reads CSVRGGLGETQYF. CDR3 DNA sequence: TGCAGCGTCCGAGGGGGACTAGGGGAGACCCAGTACTTC.

V usage is TRBV4-1 and J usage is TRBJ2-1, with 9 nucleotides matching TRBD2. Germline V gene data show CDR1 as MGHRA and CDR2 as YSYEKL. Losses at the gene ends were 1 base for V and 5 bases for J; bases not matched to a gene: 6. The CDR3 has 16 residues. The CDR3 DNA follows: TGCGCCAGCAGCCAAGGAGTAGCGGGAGTGAACAATGAGCAGTTCTTC. Translating it yields CASSQGVAGVNNEQFF.

This chain connects TRBV5-4 to TRBJ2-2, with TRBD1 matching 7 bases. V trimming: 3 bases; J trimming: 7 bases; junction bases outside the gene matches: 6. Germline loops: CDR1 SGHNT, CDR2 YYREEE (reference sequence). This CDR3 has 14 amino acids. The CDR3 bases are TGTGCCAGCAGCTCGAACAGGGGCGACGGGGAGCTGTTTTTT. This sequence encodes CASSSNRGDGELFF.

The J gene is TRBJ2-5, the V gene TRBV25-1, with 7 bases identical to TRBD1. Germline trimming cut 4 bases from V and 4 bases from J; bases unmatched to any gene: 15. The length of the CDR3 is 17 residues. Looked up from germline, CDR1 is MGHDK and CDR2 is SYGVNS. CDR3: CASSGGVGGLIGETQYF. CDR3 in DNA: TGTGCCAGCAGTGGGGGAGTAGGGGGCCTAATCGGAGAGACCCAGTACTTC.

V is TRBV5-1 and J is TRBJ1-2; TRBD1 might be the D (6 bases). The CDR3 runs 15 residues. Deletions cut 3 bases from V and 2 bases from J, with 14 bases between. The germline gives CDR1 SGHRS, CDR2 YFSETQ. The CDR3, as DNA: TGCGCCAGCAGCTCCCGGGACACCCGCAACTATGGCTACACCTTC. This codes for CASSSRDTRNYGYTF.

The genes are TRBV7-9 and TRBJ2-2; TRBD2 matches at 10 bases. CDR3 length equals 16 residues. V lost 5 bases, J lost 5 bases, and 8 bases stayed unmatched. From germline, CDR1 is SEHNR and CDR2 FQNEAQ (reference sequence). CDR3 nucleotide sequence: TGTGCCAGCAGCGAGCCGCTAGCGGGAGTGACCGGGGAGCTGTTTTTT. Amino acid sequence: CASSEPLAGVTGELFF.